This TCR beta chain came from a study of shared clonotypes between healthy human individuals. The authors ran the assay at deep level. Using immunoSEQ multiplex PCR, the repertoire was profiled, and TCRdb retains in-frame clones only, with some absent. Among around 2.5 million clones listed, 93% were seen once. Study results and limitations: Memory subsets generally showed smaller estimated richness than naive subsets did.

CDR3 size: 14 residues. Looked up from germline, CDR1 is SGHTA and CDR2 is FQGNSA. The ends were cut back, 2 bases at V and 9 bases at J, with 14 bases in the middle. With regard to this clone: Its antigen is currently unknown.

The receptor's source is a young man in good health. Some clones in this sample may be carry-over from other donors' samples. Material: naive CD4+ T cells from PBMCs. Subset noted: CD45RA+ positively selected. The chain recombines TRBV7-2 with TRBJ2-1; a possible D gene is TRBD2 (6 bases). CDR3 nucleotide sequence: TGTGCCAGCAGCTTATGGGGCGGGGAGAGTGAGCAGTTCTTC. It translates to CASSLWGGESEQFF.